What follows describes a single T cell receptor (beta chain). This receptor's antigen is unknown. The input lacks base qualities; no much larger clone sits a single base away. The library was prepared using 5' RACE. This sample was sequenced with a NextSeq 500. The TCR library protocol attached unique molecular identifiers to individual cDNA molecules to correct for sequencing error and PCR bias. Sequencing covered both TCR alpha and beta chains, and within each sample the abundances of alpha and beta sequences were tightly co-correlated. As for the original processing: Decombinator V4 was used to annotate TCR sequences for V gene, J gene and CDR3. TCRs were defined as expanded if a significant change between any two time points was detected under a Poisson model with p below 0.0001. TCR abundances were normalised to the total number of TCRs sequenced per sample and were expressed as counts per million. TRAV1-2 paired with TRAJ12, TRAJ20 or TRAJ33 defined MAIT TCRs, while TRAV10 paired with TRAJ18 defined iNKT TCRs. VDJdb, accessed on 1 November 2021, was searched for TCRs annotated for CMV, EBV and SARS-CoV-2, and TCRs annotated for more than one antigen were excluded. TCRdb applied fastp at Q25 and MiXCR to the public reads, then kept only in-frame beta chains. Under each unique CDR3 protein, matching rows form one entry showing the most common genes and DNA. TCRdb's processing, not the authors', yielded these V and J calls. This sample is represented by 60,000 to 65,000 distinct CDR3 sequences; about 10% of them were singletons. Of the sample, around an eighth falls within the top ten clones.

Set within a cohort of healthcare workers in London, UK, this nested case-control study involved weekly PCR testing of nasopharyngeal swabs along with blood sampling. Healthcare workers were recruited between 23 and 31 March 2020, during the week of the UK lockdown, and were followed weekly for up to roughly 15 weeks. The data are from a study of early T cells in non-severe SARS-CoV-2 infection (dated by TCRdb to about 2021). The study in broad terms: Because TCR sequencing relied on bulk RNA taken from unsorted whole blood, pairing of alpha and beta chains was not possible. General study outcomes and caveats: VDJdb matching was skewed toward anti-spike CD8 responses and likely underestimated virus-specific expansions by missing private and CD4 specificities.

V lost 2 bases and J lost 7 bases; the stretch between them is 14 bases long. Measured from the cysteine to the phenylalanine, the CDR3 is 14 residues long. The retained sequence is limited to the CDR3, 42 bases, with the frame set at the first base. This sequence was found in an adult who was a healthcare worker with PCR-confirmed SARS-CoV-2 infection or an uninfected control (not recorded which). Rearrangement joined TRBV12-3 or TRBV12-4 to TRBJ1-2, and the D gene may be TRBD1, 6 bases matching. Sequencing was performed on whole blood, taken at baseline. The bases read TGTGCCAGCAGTTTAATCGGGCAGGGGTTTGGCTACACCTTC. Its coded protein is CASSLIGQGFGYTF.